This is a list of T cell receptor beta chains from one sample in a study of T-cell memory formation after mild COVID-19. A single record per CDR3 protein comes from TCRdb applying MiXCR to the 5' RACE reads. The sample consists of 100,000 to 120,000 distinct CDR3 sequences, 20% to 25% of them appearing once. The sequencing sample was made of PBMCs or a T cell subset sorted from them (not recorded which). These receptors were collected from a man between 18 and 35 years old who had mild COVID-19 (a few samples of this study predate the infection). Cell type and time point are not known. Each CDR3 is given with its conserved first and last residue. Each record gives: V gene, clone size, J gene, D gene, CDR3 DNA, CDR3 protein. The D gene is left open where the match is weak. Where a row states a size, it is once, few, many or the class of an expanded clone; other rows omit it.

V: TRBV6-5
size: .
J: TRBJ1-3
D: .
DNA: TGTGCCAGCAGTTACTCTTTAGGGGGAACTGGAAACACCATATATTTT
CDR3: CASSYSLGGTGNTIYF

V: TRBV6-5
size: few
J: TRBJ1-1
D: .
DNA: TGTGCCAGCAGCCAGACAGGTGGGACTGAAGCTTTCTTT
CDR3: CASSQTGGTEAFF

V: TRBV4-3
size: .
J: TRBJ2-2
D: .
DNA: TGCGCCAGCAGCCAAGAGGATCGGATGAACACCGGGGAGCTGTTTTTT
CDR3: CASSQEDRMNTGELFF

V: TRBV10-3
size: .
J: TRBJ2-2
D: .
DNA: TGTGCCATCAGTGACAGGGTCGACACCGGGGAGCTGTTTTTT
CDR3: CAISDRVDTGELFF

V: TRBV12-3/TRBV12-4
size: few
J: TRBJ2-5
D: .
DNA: TGTGCCAGCAGCCTACTCCAGGGGAACCAAGAGACCCAGTACTTC
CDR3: CASSLLQGNQETQYF

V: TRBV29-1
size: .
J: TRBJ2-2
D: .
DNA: TGCAGCGTGGCCTGGTCCTTGAACACCGGGGAGCTGTTTTTT
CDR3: CSVAWSLNTGELFF

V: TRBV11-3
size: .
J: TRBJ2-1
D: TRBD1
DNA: TGTGCCAGCAGCTTAGGGGACAGCTTGAATAGGTACAATGAGCAGTTCTTC
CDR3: CASSLGDSLNRYNEQFF

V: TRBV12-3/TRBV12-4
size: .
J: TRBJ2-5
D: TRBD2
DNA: TGTGCCAGCAGTTTAGGGACTAGCGGGGGACCCCAAGAGACCCAGTACTTC
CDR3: CASSLGTSGGPQETQYF

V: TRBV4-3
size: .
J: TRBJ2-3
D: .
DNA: TGCGCCAGCAGCCAATTACCTAGCACAGATACGCAGTATTTT
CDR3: CASSQLPSTDTQYF

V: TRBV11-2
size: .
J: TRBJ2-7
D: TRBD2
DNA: TGTGCCAGCAGCTTAGGCTTCGGGGGGACTACCTACGAGCAGTACTTC
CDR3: CASSLGFGGTTYEQYF

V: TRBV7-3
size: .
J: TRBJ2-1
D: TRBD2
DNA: TGTGCCAGCAGTTCACTAGCGGGCGCCTACAATGAGCAGTTCTTC
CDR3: CASSSLAGAYNEQFF

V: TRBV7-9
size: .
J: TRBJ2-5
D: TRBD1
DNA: TGTGCCAGCAGAGAAGTCAGGGGGCGGGGAGAGACCCAGTACTTC
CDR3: CASREVRGRGETQYF

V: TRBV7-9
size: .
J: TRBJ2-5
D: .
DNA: TGTGCCAGCTCCACCCTGGTCGAGACCCAGTACTTC
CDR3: CASSTLVETQYF

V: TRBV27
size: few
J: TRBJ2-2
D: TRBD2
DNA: TGTGCCAGCAGTTTATCCGCGGGGGGGGACACCGGGGAGCTGTTTTTT
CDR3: CASSLSAGGDTGELFF

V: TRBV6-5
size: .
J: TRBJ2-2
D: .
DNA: TGTGCCAGCACCTACGGGAGTCCCGGGGAGCTGTTTTTT
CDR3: CASTYGSPGELFF